Below, one T cell receptor beta chain is given with its context. These data are taken from a study of human T cells and chemical hapten exposure. What the library attached to individual cDNA molecules were unique molecular identifiers. Original analysis: TCRs per sample had a median of approximately 88,000 and ranged from about 23,224 to 750,000. Each CDR3 protein is one row after TCRdb ran MiXCR on the reads. Clone size and V and J calls follow TCRdb, not the original study. The sample gives approximately 2,000 distinct CDR3 sequences, approximately 53% of which show up once; 3% to 4.5% is in the top ten. Sample treatment: therapeutic diphenylcyclopropenone sensitization with weekly scalp DPC. J lost 5 bases, V lost 1 base, and 8 bases had no gene match. Germline lookup yields CDR1 LGHDT and CDR2 YNNKEL (reference sequence). This CDR3 contains 17 residues.

The specimen was whole blood, collected before DPC sensitization or 2, 6, or about 24 weeks after (not recorded which). The chain combines TRBV3-1 with TRBJ2-1, with TRBD2 identical over 10 bases. The origin of this receptor is an adult with alopecia areata. Some clones in this sample may be carry-over from other donors' samples. This table probably holds off-target reads from a library built for another chain. Here the CDR3 reads CASSQGQRSGGDNEQFF. In DNA form, the CDR3 reads TGTGCCAGCAGCCAAGGGCAACGCAGCGGGGGGGACAATGAGCAGTTCTTC.